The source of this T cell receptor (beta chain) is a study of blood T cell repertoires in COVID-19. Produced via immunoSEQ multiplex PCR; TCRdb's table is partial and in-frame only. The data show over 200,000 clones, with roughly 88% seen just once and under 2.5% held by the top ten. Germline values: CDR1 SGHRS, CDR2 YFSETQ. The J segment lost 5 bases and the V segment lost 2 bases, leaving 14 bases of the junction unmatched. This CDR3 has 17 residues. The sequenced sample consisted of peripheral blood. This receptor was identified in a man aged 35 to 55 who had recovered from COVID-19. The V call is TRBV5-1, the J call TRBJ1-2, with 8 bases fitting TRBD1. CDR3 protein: CASSFDRGHMAIYGYTF. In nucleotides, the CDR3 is TGCGCCAGCAGCTTTGACAGGGGCCATATGGCCATTTATGGCTACACCTTC.